One and the same sample provided the 15 T cell receptor beta chains below, sequenced in a study of CD4+ T cells in melanoma. Assay used: immunoSEQ multiplex PCR; TCRdb lists only in-frame clones, some missing. The table includes around 110,000 clones, around 92% detected once. Specimen: peripheral blood. These receptors were taken from a human donor with melanoma.

The chain employs TRBV12-2 and TRBJ2-6; the D segment call TRBD1 is taken from the table without a DNA check. TRBV12-2 is described as a pseudogene. The CDR3 runs to 20 residues. CDR3 coding DNA: TGTGCAAGTCGCTTAGTGTTGCTAGACAGACCGAGCTCTGGGGCCAACGTCCTGACTTTC. Residues: CASRLVLLDRPSSGANVLTF.

J is TRBJ2-5 and V is TRBV7-9; 8 nucleotides agree with TRBD2. With 4 bases clipped from V and 4 bases from J, the junction kept 2 bases outside the gene matches. Per the germline V gene, CDR1 is SEHNR and CDR2 is FQNEAQ (reference sequence). This CDR3 region has 13 residues. The CDR3 protein is CASSWGLGETQYF. The CDR3 coding sequence is TGTGCCAGCAGCTGGGGACTAGGAGAGACCCAGTACTTC.

J is TRBJ2-7 and V is TRBV21-1; the table assigns TRBD1, which was not confirmed against the DNA. TRBV21-1 is a recognized pseudogene. The CDR3 is 13 amino acids. In DNA, the CDR3 is TGTGCCAGCAACCCATGCACATCTGACGAGCAGTACTTC. It specifies CASNPCTSDEQYF.

The chain couples TRBV10-3 to TRBJ2-5, with TRBD2 as a possible D gene (6 bases). Trimming cost V 3 bases and J 1 base, with 6 bases left between them. Germline V gene data show CDR1 as ENHRY and CDR2 as SYGVKD. The CDR3 runs to 13 residues. CDR3 coding DNA: TGTGCCATCAGTGAACTAGCCCAAGAGACCCAGTACTTC. Translation gives CAISELAQETQYF.

The rearrangement uses TRBV10-3 and TRBJ1-5, with unresolved D. Germline-derived CDR1 and CDR2 are ENHRY and SYGVKD. CDR3 length: 11 amino acids. V lost 2 bases and J lost 7, with 3 bases in between. The CDR3 here is CAISESQPQHF. The CDR3, as DNA: TGTGCCATCAGTGAGAGCCAGCCCCAGCATTTT.

The chain carries TRBV5-1 and TRBJ2-5; 8 bases are a match to TRBD1. Per germline, CDR1 SGHRS and CDR2 YFSETQ. The length of the CDR3 is 14 residues. The J segment lost 3 bases and the V segment lost 0 bases, leaving 1 base of the junction unmatched. The CDR3 region is CASSLGGQEETQYF. CDR3 nucleotide sequence: TGCGCCAGCAGCTTGGGGGGACAGGAAGAGACCCAGTACTTC.

This chain uses TRBV27 with TRBJ1-2; D is ambiguous. Trimming removed 3 bases at V and 0 bases at J, with 14 bases between. Germline V CDR1 and CDR2: MNHEY, SMNVEV (reference sequence). There are 16 residues in the CDR3. CDR3 amino acids: CASSFTAQATNYGYTF. The CDR3 DNA follows: TGTGCCAGCAGTTTTACCGCCCAGGCGACTAACTATGGCTACACCTTC.

A remark on this clone: A junction end diverges from the germline sequence, so it may reflect a read error. V and J are TRBV18 and TRBJ1-1, with TRBD1 identical over 11 bases. CDR1 is KGHSH, CDR2 LQKENI, per germline. The length of the CDR3 is 15 residues. Here the CDR3 reads CASSPLGQGDTEAFF. The DNA of the CDR3 is TGTGCCAGCTCCCCACTGGGACAGGGGGACACTGAAGCTTTCTTT.

This clone appeared once. This chain connects TRBV10-2 to TRBJ1-4, with TRBD1 matching over 9 bases. V lost 3 bases, J lost 4 bases, and 9 bases stayed unmatched. The CDR3 has 17 amino acids. CDR1 and CDR2 (germline): WSHSY, SAAADI. The CDR3 nucleotides are TGCGCCAGCAGTGATTCATACAGGGGGCGCGATAATGAAAAACTGTTTTTT. Translation: CASSDSYRGRDNEKLFF.

This clone has a handful of counts. The genes are TRBV6-5 and TRBJ2-1; 10 bases align to TRBD1. CDR1 MNHEY and CDR2 SVGAGI come from the germline V gene. V gave up 6 bases and J gave up 5 bases; unmatched junction bases: 7. The CDR3 runs 15 residues. CDR3: CASSLDRGPNNEQFF. The CDR3 nucleotides read TGTGCCAGCAGCCTAGACAGGGGGCCCAACAATGAGCAGTTCTTC.

In its sample, this clone was seen once. This chain connects TRBV30 to TRBJ1-5; 10 bases map to TRBD1. The germline CDR1 and CDR2 sequences are GTSNPN and SVGIG (reference sequence). The V and J ends lost 4 bases and 2 bases, in that order; junction bases with no gene match: 14. The CDR3 runs to 18 residues. The CDR3 is CAWTSDRGGFGGNQPQHF. The CDR3 DNA sequence: TGTGCCTGGACCTCGGACAGGGGGGGCTTTGGGGGCAATCAGCCCCAGCATTTT.

Only a few counts were recorded for this clone. The rearrangement uses TRBV5-1 and TRBJ2-7; 8 bases fit TRBD2. This CDR3 has 14 residues. Germline assignment: CDR1 SGHRS and CDR2 YFSETQ. Germline trimming cut 2 bases from V and 4 bases from J; bases unmatched to any gene: 5. DNA for the CDR3: TGCGCCAGCAGCTTCCGGGAGCGGGAGTACGAGCAGTACTTC. This sequence encodes CASSFREREYEQYF.

The chain employs TRBV6-5 and TRBJ1-1; TRBD1 is a possible D gene (5 bases). The germline gives CDR1 MNHEY, CDR2 SVGAGI. Deletions cut 0 bases from V and 9 bases from J, with 8 bases between. CDR3 length equals 12 residues. The CDR3 loop is CASSYSGGKAFF. In DNA form, the CDR3 reads TGTGCCAGCAGTTACTCTGGGGGAAAAGCTTTCTTT.

V usage is TRBV15 and J usage is TRBJ1-5; D call uncertain. Between the trimmed V and J ends, which lost 2 bases and 1 base, there was a span of 15 bases. CDR3 length: 17 residues. CDR1 is LNHNV, CDR2 YYDKDF, per germline (reference sequence). This chain's CDR3 is CATSRPISPGSNQPQHF. The CDR3 region has the DNA TGTGCCACCAGCAGACCTATTTCCCCGGGGAGCAATCAGCCCCAGCATTTT. Filled out from reference TRBV15 and TRBJ1-5, the complete variable domain reads DAMVIQNPRYQVTQFGKPVTLSCSQTLNHNVMYWYQQKSSQAPKLLFHYYDKDFNNEADTPDNFQSRRPNTSFCFLDIRSPGLGDTAMYLCATSRPISPGSNQPQHFGDGTRLSIL.

The V and J genes are TRBV5-1 and TRBJ2-3, with 9 bases identical to TRBD2. The CDR3 is made up of 16 amino acids. V lost 0 bases, J lost 5 bases, and 7 bases stayed unmatched. In germline, CDR1 is SGHRS, CDR2 YFSETQ. The CDR3, as DNA: TGCGCCAGCAGCTTGGGCGTAGCGGGGGTCGGAGATACGCAGTATTTT. Translating it yields CASSLGVAGVGDTQYF.